This T cell receptor beta chain derives from a study of blood T cells in healthy people across ages. The V segment lost 5 bases and the J segment 9 bases; nucleotides outside the gene matches: 26. This CDR3 comprises 19 residues. From germline, CDR1 is SGHVS and CDR2 FNYEAQ. A sample-barcoded 5' primer and a J-beta primer mix were used in a second PCR of roughly 7 to 11 cycles. TCRdb passed the 5' RACE reads through MiXCR, listing each CDR3 protein once. Of 780,000 or so distinct CDR3 sequences in the sample, 45% to 70% are singletons; the top ten hold around 25%. The chain recombines TRBV7-6 with TRBJ2-7, with TRBD1 matching over 9 bases. Sequences were obtained from blood. This TCR derives from a man in his forties in good health. The CDR3 DNA sequence: TGTGCCAGCAGCATCGCCGGGACAGGGTTTTCAGTTCCGAACCATGTGCAGTACTTC. The encoded protein is CASSIAGTGFSVPNHVQYF.